The rows below give T cell receptor beta chains drawn from one sample of a study of early T cells in non-severe SARS-CoV-2 infection. In TCRdb, the 5' RACE reads were re-called with MiXCR into one record per CDR3 protein. Seen here are around 60,000 distinct CDR3 sequences, about 11% observed once, and the top ten hold less than 3.5%. Material: whole blood, obtained at baseline. The receptors stem from an adult who was a healthcare worker with PCR-confirmed SARS-CoV-2 infection or an uninfected control (not recorded which). Both conserved end residues are part of each CDR3. The D gene is left open where the match is weak. Only part of the rows carry a size: once, few, many, or a class if the clone is expanded.

cdr3_nt	cdr3_aa	j_call	cdr3_length	d_call	v_call	clone_size
TGTGCCAGCGGTACGGGAGACCATTCCTACAATGAGCAGTTCTTC	CASGTGDHSYNEQFF	TRBJ2-1	15	NA	TRBV11-2	few
TGTGCCAGCAGTTGGAAGGGGGCCTACAATGAGCAGTTCTTC	CASSWKGAYNEQFF	TRBJ2-1	14	NA	TRBV6-5	few
TGCAGCGGCTCCGGGACTAGCGTCAATGAGCAGTTCTTC	CSGSGTSVNEQFF	TRBJ2-1	13	TRBD2	TRBV29-1	many
TGTGCCAGCAGCGTAGAACCGACTAGCGGGGTGGCGCGTACGCAGTATTTT	CASSVEPTSGVARTQYF	TRBJ2-3	17	TRBD2	TRBV9	NA
TGCGCCAGCAGCCAAGAAAGGGTCAGGGTTAATGAAAAACTGTTTTTT	CASSQERVRVNEKLFF	TRBJ1-4	16	NA	TRBV4-1	many
TGTGCCAGCAGCTTAATGGGACAGGGAGGATACAATGAGCAGTTCTTC	CASSLMGQGGYNEQFF	TRBJ2-1	16	TRBD1	TRBV11-3	NA
TGTGCCAGCACCCCTAGCGGGGCAGTCTCCTACAATGAGCAGTTCTTC	CASTPSGAVSYNEQFF	TRBJ2-1	16	TRBD2	TRBV27	few
TGCAGTGCTAGATTGGACCCGGGACTAGCGGGGGCCAGAAGCACAGATACGCAGTATTTT	CSARLDPGLAGARSTDTQYF	TRBJ2-3	20	TRBD2	TRBV20-1	few
TGTGCCATCAGTGAGAGGCTAGCGCAGGATGAGCAGTTCTTC	CAISERLAQDEQFF	TRBJ2-1	14	NA	TRBV10-3	many
TGTGCCAGCAGCTTAACGGGGGGACGAAAACTGTTTTTT	CASSLTGGRKLFF	TRBJ1-4	13	NA	TRBV11-2	NA
TGTGCCAGCAGATTTGGGCCCGGGACCTACGAGCAGTACTTC	CASRFGPGTYEQYF	TRBJ2-7	14	NA	TRBV6-5	few
TGCGCCAGCAGCTTGTCACGGGGGAGCTCCTACAATGAGCAGTTCTTC	CASSLSRGSSYNEQFF	TRBJ2-1	16	NA	TRBV5-1	many
TGCAGTGCTAGAACGGACGGAGCCTACGAGCAGTACTTC	CSARTDGAYEQYF	TRBJ2-7	13	NA	TRBV20-1	many
TGTGCCTCCGGCGGGTGGATCTCCTACGAGCAGTACTTC	CASGGWISYEQYF	TRBJ2-7	13	NA	TRBV7-9	NA
TGTGCCAGCAGGGATAGGGGGCGGACTAATTCACCCCTCCACTTT	CASRDRGRTNSPLHF	TRBJ1-6	15	TRBD1	TRBV27	few